One and the same sample provided the 18 T cell receptor beta chains below, sequenced in a study of blood T cell repertoires in COVID-19. Using immunoSEQ multiplex PCR, the repertoire was profiled, and TCRdb retains in-frame clones only, with some absent. In the table there are 150,000 to 200,000 clones, more than 80% of which are singletons. The sequenced sample was peripheral blood. These receptors were taken from an elderly woman with COVID-19, enrolled during active disease.

The chain couples TRBV2 to TRBJ1-2, with D unresolved. CDR1 SNHLY and CDR2 FYNNEI come from the germline V gene. The V end lost 3 bases, the J end lost 14 bases, and 10 bases lay between the germline ends. This CDR3 region has 10 residues. CDR3 nucleotides: TGTGCCAGCAGTGACATGTCAAAAACCTTC. Translated: CASSDMSKTF.

This chain links TRBV4-3 with TRBJ2-3; 12 bases map to TRBD2. The CDR3 consists of 15 residues. V trimming: 3 bases; J trimming: 7 bases; junction bases outside the gene matches: 5. Germline V gene lookup returns CDR1 LGHNA and CDR2 YSLEER. This CDR3 reads CASSQTSGGINTQYF. The CDR3 DNA sequence: TGCGCCAGCAGCCAGACTAGCGGGGGTATTAATACGCAGTATTTT.

J is TRBJ1-5 and V is TRBV15; TRBD1 is a possible D gene (5 bases). Germline V gene lookup returns CDR1 LNHNV and CDR2 YYDKDF (reference sequence). Trimming removed 1 base at V and 3 bases at J, with 10 bases between. This CDR3 is 15 amino acids long. The CDR3 sequence is CATSRVGRANQPQHF. The CDR3 nucleotides are TGTGCCACCAGCAGAGTGGGCAGGGCCAATCAGCCCCAGCATTTT.

This chain joins TRBV28 and TRBJ1-1; D gene ambiguous. Germline V gives CDR1 MDHEN, CDR2 SYDVKM. V lost 3 bases, J lost 4 bases, and 15 bases lay in between. This CDR3 is built from 15 residues. CDR3 nucleotide sequence: TGTGCCAGCAGTTTCTCTCGGGGTTGGGGCACTGAAGCTTTCTTT. Encoded protein: CASSFSRGWGTEAFF.

This clone showed up just a few times. The V gene is TRBV2, the J gene TRBJ1-2; unclear D gene. The germline V gene encodes CDR1 SNHLY and CDR2 FYNNEI. The V and J ends lost 2 bases and 5 bases respectively, with 9 bases between them. The CDR3 contains 13 residues. CDR3 sequence: CASSEYSGYGYTF. The CDR3 bases are TGTGCCAGCAGTGAATACAGTGGGTATGGCTACACCTTC.

The V call is TRBV12-3 or TRBV12-4, the J call TRBJ1-5; no reliable D call. CDR3 size: 13 residues. Trimming cost V 4 bases and J 4 bases, with 8 bases left between them. This chain's CDR3 is CASSSPGNQPQHF. The CDR3 DNA is TGTGCCAGCAGTTCCCCGGGAAATCAGCCCCAGCATTTT.

The V call is TRBV28, the J call TRBJ1-2, with a tentative D call TRBD1 (5 bases). CDR3 length equals 14 residues. The V end was cut by 3 bases, the J end by 1 base, with 9 bases between. CDR1 and CDR2 (germline): MDHEN, SYDVKM. The CDR3 DNA sequence: TGTGCCAGCAGTTTTTGGGGGGGTAACTATGGCTACACCTTC. This sequence encodes CASSFWGGNYGYTF.

The J gene is TRBJ2-5, the V gene TRBV29-1; D uncertain. CDR3 size: 14 residues. V lost 5 bases and J 1 base, leaving 14 bases between the germline ends. The germline gives CDR1 SQVTM, CDR2 ANQGSEA. CDR3 protein: CSVWPGSSQETQYF. CDR3 bases: TGCAGCGTTTGGCCAGGCAGCAGCCAAGAGACCCAGTACTTC.

The chain uses TRBV4-1 and TRBJ1-4; no reliable D call. CDR1 and CDR2 (germline): MGHRA, YSYEKL. The CDR3 contains 14 residues. Between the trimmed V and J ends, which lost 4 bases and 4 bases, there was a span of 10 bases. The CDR3 here is CASSPGSFNEKLFF. Written as DNA, the CDR3 is TGCGCCAGCAGCCCGGGGAGCTTTAATGAAAAACTGTTTTTT.

This clone was counted a single time. V usage is TRBV9 and J usage is TRBJ2-1, with TRBD2 matching over 11 bases. V was pared by 1 base and J by 5 bases, with 2 bases of the junction left unmatched. The germline CDR1 and CDR2 sequences are SGDLS and YYNGEE. The CDR3 covers 15 residues. The CDR3 DNA sequence: TGTGCCAGCAGCGTAACTAGCGGGAGCGACAATGAGCAGTTCTTC. This gives the protein CASSVTSGSDNEQFF.

The V gene is TRBV5-1, the J gene TRBJ2-1; 8 bases are a match to TRBD1. From germline, CDR1 is SGHRS and CDR2 YFSETQ. This CDR3 is built from 16 residues. The V gene end was trimmed by 1 base and the J gene end by 6 bases; junction bases not matched to a gene: 9. Here the CDR3 DNA reads TGCGCCAGCAGCTTGACATCGGGACAGGCTGTCAATGAGCAGTTCTTC. Translating gives CASSLTSGQAVNEQFF.

This clone was observed a few times. The chain combines TRBV9 with TRBJ2-5, with 7 nucleotides matching TRBD2. Germline loops: CDR1 SGDLS, CDR2 YYNGEE. This CDR3 has 14 amino acids. J lost 1 base, V lost 6 bases, and 6 bases had no gene match. The CDR3 region is CASTPWGGQETQYF. In DNA form, the CDR3 reads TGTGCCAGCACCCCGTGGGGGGGCCAAGAGACCCAGTACTTC.

The J gene is TRBJ2-2, the V gene TRBV19, with D possibly TRBD2 on 8 matching bases. Germline CDR1 LNHDA, CDR2 SQIVND (reference sequence). V was pared by 6 bases and J by 8 bases, with 16 bases between. The CDR3 is made up of 14 amino acids. The CDR3 region has the DNA TGTGCCAGTAGCCTGACAGGGACTAGAGGGGAGCTGTTTTTT. Translated: CASSLTGTRGELFF.

This clone was recorded a few times. CDR3 sequence reads: CASSLMEGEQETQYF. The CDR3 DNA reads as TGTGCCAGCAGCTTAATGGAAGGAGAACAAGAGACCCAGTACTTC. The chain links TRBV7-2 to TRBJ2-5; D uncertain. This CDR3 spans 15 amino acids. V was shortened by 2 bases and J by 2 bases, with 12 bases between the two germline ends. The germline V gene encodes CDR1 SGHTA and CDR2 FQGNSA.

V is TRBV25-1 and J is TRBJ1-2, with a tentative D call TRBD1 (6 bases). Germline V gene lookup returns CDR1 MGHDK and CDR2 SYGVNS. V lost 4 bases to trimming and J lost 4 bases, with 19 bases between them. The CDR3 has 16 residues. The CDR3 DNA is TGTGCCAGCAGTGGGCGGACAGACCAAGCTATCTATGGCTACACCTTC. Translated: CASSGRTDQAIYGYTF.

The chain links TRBV19 to TRBJ2-5; TRBD2 aligns across 7 bases. The J segment lost 5 bases and the V segment lost 6 bases, leaving 6 bases of the junction unmatched. Per germline, CDR1 LNHDA and CDR2 SQIVND (reference sequence). The CDR3 length is 13 residues. Written as DNA, the CDR3 is TGTGCCAGTAGCCTGACTAGCTCGGAGACCCAGTACTTC. Translating it yields CASSLTSSETQYF.

For this clone: At one boundary the junction diverges from the germline segment, which might be a read error. This chain connects TRBV7-7 to TRBJ2-3; 8 nucleotides line up with TRBD2. The germline V gene has CDR1 SSHAT and CDR2 FNYEAQ (reference sequence). The CDR3 consists of 16 residues. Here the CDR3 DNA reads TGTGCTAGCAGCCCCCAAGGACTAGCCAGCACAGATACGCAGTATTTT. Its protein is CASSPQGLASTDTQYF.

This chain connects TRBV27 to TRBJ1-1; weak D call: TRBD1 (6 bases). The CDR3 covers 16 residues. Germline CDR1 reads MNHEY; CDR2 reads SMNVEV (reference sequence). Trimming shortened V by 5 bases and J by 4 bases, and 20 bases separated the two germline ends. CDR3 sequence reads: CASSLTGQNWGTEAFF. CDR3 sequence (DNA): TGTGCCAGCAGTCTTACAGGGCAAAACTGGGGCACTGAAGCTTTCTTT.